These 15 T cell receptor beta chains were sequenced from one sample in a study of cytomegalovirus exposure and HLA in healthy donors. Primers included in the PCR were 60 Vbeta and 13 Jbeta primers. Sequenced by immunoSEQ multiplex PCR; TCRdb stores in-frame clones only, minus some. The data contain a few hundred thousand clones, about 80% of them seen just once; the ten biggest clones take up about 8%. Sequencing used PBMCs. These receptors originate from a woman aged 60-75 years in good health and CMV-seropositive.

The rearrangement joins TRBV9 to TRBJ2-1; D perhaps matches TRBD2 (6 bases). The CDR3 is 14 amino acids. Germline V lookup: CDR1 SGDLS, CDR2 YYNGEE. V lost 3 bases and J 0 bases, leaving 7 bases between the germline ends. CDR3: CASSEAGSYNEQFF. The CDR3 nucleotides are TGTGCCAGCAGCGAAGCGGGCTCCTACAATGAGCAGTTCTTC.

The V gene is TRBV5-1, the J gene TRBJ1-4; 7 bases align to TRBD1. The CDR3 length is 18 residues. Germline V lookup: CDR1 SGHRS, CDR2 YFSETQ. V shed 4 bases and J 3 bases; nucleotides not matched to a gene: 15. The CDR3 here is CASSPRRRSGTANEKLFF. The CDR3 DNA reads as TGCGCCAGCAGCCCCCGGCGGAGGTCCGGGACAGCTAATGAAAAACTGTTTTTT. Variable domain in full (rest from reference TRBV5-1 and TRBJ1-4): KAGVTQTPRYLIKTRGQQVTLSCSPISGHRSVSWYQQTPGQGLQFLFEYFSETQRNKGNFPGRFSGRQFSNSRSEMNVSTLELGDSALYLCASSPRRRSGTANEKLFFGSGTQLSVL.

This chain connects TRBV5-1 to TRBJ2-2; 9 bases align to TRBD1. The V and J ends lost 0 bases and 6 bases, in that order; junction bases with no gene match: 6. The CDR3 is 16 residues long. Germline assignment: CDR1 SGHRS and CDR2 YFSETQ. Here the CDR3 DNA reads TGCGCCAGCAGCTTGGGACAGGGGGTCTCTCCCGGGGAGCTGTTTTTT. Its protein product is CASSLGQGVSPGELFF.

CDR3 nucleotide sequence: TGCAGTGCTAGATACCAGGAAGGCTACACCTTC. Protein product: CSARYQEGYTF. The genes are TRBV20-1 and TRBJ1-2; D ambiguous. V gave up 2 bases and J gave up 8 bases, with 9 bases separating them. Per the germline V gene, CDR1 is DFQATT and CDR2 is SNEGSKA (reference sequence). The CDR3 length is 11 residues.

The chain uses TRBV2 and TRBJ2-1; D remains unclear. Per germline, CDR1 SNHLY and CDR2 FYNNEI. Deletions cut 9 bases from V and 6 bases from J, with 18 bases between. This CDR3 has 14 amino acids. Here the CDR3 reads CASKLRTNSNEQFF. The DNA for the CDR3 is TGTGCCAGTAAACTTCGTACCAACTCCAATGAGCAGTTCTTC.

This clone appeared once. The chain links TRBV7-2 to TRBJ2-6; D gene uncertain. The CDR3 runs to 15 residues. V lost 1 base, J lost 0 bases, and 4 bases lay in between. The V gene's germline CDR1 is SGHTA and CDR2 FQGNSA. CDR3 loop: CASSLGHSGANVLTF. The CDR3 coding sequence is TGTGCCAGCAGCTTAGGACACTCTGGGGCCAACGTCCTGACTTTC.

The chain joins TRBV28 to TRBJ1-5; D gene unclear. The length of the CDR3 is 12 residues. V lost 2 bases, J lost 4 bases, and 3 bases lay in between. CDR1 is MDHEN, CDR2 SYDVKM, per germline. CDR3: CASSLLNQPQHF. CDR3 DNA: TGTGCCAGCAGTTTACTTAATCAGCCCCAGCATTTT.

The chain joins TRBV7-9 to TRBJ2-7; 9 bases align to TRBD2. Germline V gene sequence: CDR1 SEHNR, CDR2 FQNEAQ (reference sequence). J lost 3 bases, V lost 7 bases, and 10 bases had no gene match. The CDR3 has 15 amino acids. The CDR3 reads CASTQGSSGSYEQYF. The CDR3 nucleotides are TGTGCCAGCACCCAGGGTAGTAGCGGGAGCTACGAGCAGTACTTC. Drawing the rest from reference TRBV7-9 and TRBJ2-7, the complete variable domain is DTGVSQNPRHKITKRGQNVTFRCDPISEHNRLYWYRQTLGQGPEFLTYFQNEAQLEKSRLLSDRFSAERPKGSFSTLEIQRTEQGDSAMYLCASTQGSSGSYEQYFGPGTRLTVT.

The chain joins TRBV9 to TRBJ1-1; 8 bases map to TRBD1. The junction had 11 bases not matched to a gene; V was cut back by 3 bases and J by 4 bases. CDR1 SGDLS and CDR2 YYNGEE come from the germline V gene. The length of the CDR3 is 16 residues. The chain's CDR3 is CASSETTGRGPTEAFF. The DNA of the CDR3 is TGTGCCAGCAGCGAAACCACGGGCAGGGGGCCCACTGAAGCTTTCTTT. The full variable domain, in which reference TRBV9 and TRBJ1-1 provide the parts outside the CDR3, is DSGVTQTPKHLITATGQRVTLRCSPRSGDLSVYWYQQSLDQGLQFLIQYYNGEERAKGNILERFSAQQFPDLHSELNLSSLELGDSALYFCASSETTGRGPTEAFFGQGTRLTVV.

This chain connects TRBV19 to TRBJ2-2; 10 bases map to TRBD2. The CDR3 sequence is 18 residues long. Germline values: CDR1 LNHDA, CDR2 SQIVND (reference sequence). The junction had 9 bases not matched to a gene; V was cut back by 3 bases and J by 2 bases. This CDR3 is CASSMGTSEKKNTGELFF. DNA of the CDR3: TGTGCCAGTAGTATGGGGACTAGCGAGAAAAAAAACACCGGGGAGCTGTTTTTT.

V gene TRBV28 combines with J gene TRBJ2-2; tentative D call: TRBD2 (7 bases). CDR3 length equals 15 residues. Trimming shortened V by 7 bases and J by 4 bases, and 16 bases separated the two germline ends. CDR1 is MDHEN and CDR2 is SYDVKM in the germline V gene. CDR3 sequence reads: CASIMGGAATGELFF. The CDR3 DNA sequence: TGTGCCAGCATCATGGGGGGGGCCGCCACCGGGGAGCTGTTTTTT. Filled out from reference TRBV28 and TRBJ2-2, the complete variable domain reads DVKVTQSSRYLVKRTGEKVFLECVQDMDHENMFWYRQDPGLGLRLIYFSYDVKMKEKGDIPEGYSVSREKKERFSLILESASTNQTSMYLCASIMGGAATGELFFGEGSRLTVL.

The J gene is TRBJ1-1, the V gene TRBV4-1; D perhaps matches TRBD1 (6 bases). The CDR3 has 15 residues. CDR1 is MGHRA and CDR2 is YSYEKL in the germline V gene. Trimming removed 4 bases at V and 2 bases at J, with 14 bases between. In DNA form, the CDR3 reads TGCGCCAGCAGCCCCCCAACAGGGTCCAACACTGAAGCTTTCTTT. Residues: CASSPPTGSNTEAFF.

This chain connects TRBV18 to TRBJ2-5; TRBD2 matches at 12 bases. CDR1 is KGHSH and CDR2 is LQKENI in the germline V gene. This CDR3 spans 15 amino acids. With V trimmed by 3 bases and J by 7 bases, 6 bases remained unmatched. The CDR3 DNA follows: TGTGCCAGCTCACCGCCACTACTAGCGGGAGGGACCCAGTACTTC. Its protein is CASSPPLLAGGTQYF.

The CDR3 DNA reads as TGTGCCTGGAGTGCACACGGCAATCAGCCCCAGCATTTT. It specifies CAWSAHGNQPQHF. The rearrangement joins TRBV30 to TRBJ1-5; D is unresolved. The CDR3 covers 13 residues. V gave up 1 base and J gave up 2 bases, with 6 bases separating them. The germline gives CDR1 GTSNPN, CDR2 SVGIG (reference sequence).

The V and J genes are TRBV5-1 and TRBJ2-7; 14 nucleotides align to TRBD2. After removal of 7 bases from V and 6 bases from J, the junction contained 9 bases not matched to a gene. Germline loops: CDR1 SGHRS, CDR2 YFSETQ. The CDR3 runs 15 residues. In DNA form, the CDR3 reads TGCGCCAGCTCGACGACTAGCGGGAGGGCCATCGAGCAGTACTTC. Amino acid sequence: CASSTTSGRAIEQYF.